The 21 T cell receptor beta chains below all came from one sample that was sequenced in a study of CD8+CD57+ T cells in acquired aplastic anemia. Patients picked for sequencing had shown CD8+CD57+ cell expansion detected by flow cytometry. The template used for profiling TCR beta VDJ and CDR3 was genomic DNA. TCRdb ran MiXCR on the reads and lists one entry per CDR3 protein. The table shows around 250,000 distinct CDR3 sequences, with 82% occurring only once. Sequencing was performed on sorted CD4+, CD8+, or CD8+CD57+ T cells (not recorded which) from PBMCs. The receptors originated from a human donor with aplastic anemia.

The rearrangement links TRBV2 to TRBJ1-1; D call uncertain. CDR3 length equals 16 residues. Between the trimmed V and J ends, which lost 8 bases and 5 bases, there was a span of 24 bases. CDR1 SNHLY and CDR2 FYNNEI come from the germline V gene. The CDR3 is CASGRRHTVLRTEAFF. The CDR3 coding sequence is TGTGCCAGCGGACGTAGGCACACCGTCTTGAGGACTGAAGCTTTCTTT.

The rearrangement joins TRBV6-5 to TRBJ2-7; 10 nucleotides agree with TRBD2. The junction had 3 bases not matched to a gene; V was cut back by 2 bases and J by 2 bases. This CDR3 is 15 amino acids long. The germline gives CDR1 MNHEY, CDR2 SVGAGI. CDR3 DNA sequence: TGTGCCAGCAGTTACGGACTAGCGGCCGCCTACGAGCAGTACTTC. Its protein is CASSYGLAAAYEQYF.

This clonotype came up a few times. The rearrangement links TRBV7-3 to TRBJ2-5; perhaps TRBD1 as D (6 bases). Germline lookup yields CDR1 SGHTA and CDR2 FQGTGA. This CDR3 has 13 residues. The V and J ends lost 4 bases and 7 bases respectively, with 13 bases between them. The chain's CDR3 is CASSSSGVGTQYF. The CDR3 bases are TGTGCCAGCAGCTCCTCAGGGGTAGGGACCCAGTACTTC.

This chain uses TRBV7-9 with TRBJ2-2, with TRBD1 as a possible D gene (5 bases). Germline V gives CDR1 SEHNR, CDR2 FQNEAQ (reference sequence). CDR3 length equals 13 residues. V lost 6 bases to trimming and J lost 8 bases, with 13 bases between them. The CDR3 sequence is CASSHGRQGELFF. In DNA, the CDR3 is TGTGCCAGCAGTCATGGTCGACAGGGGGAGCTGTTTTTT.

CDR3 nucleotide sequence: TGTGCCAGCAGCTTGCAGGTTGACGGGACAGCCCTTTCCTACGAGCAGTACGTC. Translated, it gives CASSLQVDGTALSYEQYV. The chain carries TRBV5-6 and TRBJ2-7; 7 bases line up with TRBD1. Germline CDR1 SGHDT, CDR2 YYEEEE. Losses at the gene ends were 1 base for V and 1 base for J; bases not matched to a gene: 14. The CDR3 spans 18 residues.

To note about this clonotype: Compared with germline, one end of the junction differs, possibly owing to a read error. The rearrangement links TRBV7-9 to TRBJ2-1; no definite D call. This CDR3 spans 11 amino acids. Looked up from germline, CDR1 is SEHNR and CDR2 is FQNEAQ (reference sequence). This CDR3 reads CASSCAHEEHF. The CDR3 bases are TGTGCCAGCTCCTGTGCGCATGAGGAGCACTTC.

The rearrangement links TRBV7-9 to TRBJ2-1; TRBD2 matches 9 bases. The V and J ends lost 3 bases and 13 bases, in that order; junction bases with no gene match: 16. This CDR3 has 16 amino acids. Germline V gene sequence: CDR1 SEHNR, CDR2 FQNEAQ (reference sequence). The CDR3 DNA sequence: TGTGCCAGCAGCTTGCGGGAGGGCGGCGGTAATTCACCCCAGTTCTTC. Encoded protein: CASSLREGGGNSPQFF.

This CDR3 is CASSPGGDEQFF. In DNA, the CDR3 is TGTGCCAGCAGCCCCGGGGGGGATGAGCAGTTCTTC. The genes are TRBV7-3 and TRBJ2-1, with TRBD2 identical over 8 bases. V was pared by 5 bases and J by 8 bases, with 2 bases of the junction left unmatched. The CDR3 is 12 residues long. Germline-derived CDR1 and CDR2 are SGHTA and FQGTGA.

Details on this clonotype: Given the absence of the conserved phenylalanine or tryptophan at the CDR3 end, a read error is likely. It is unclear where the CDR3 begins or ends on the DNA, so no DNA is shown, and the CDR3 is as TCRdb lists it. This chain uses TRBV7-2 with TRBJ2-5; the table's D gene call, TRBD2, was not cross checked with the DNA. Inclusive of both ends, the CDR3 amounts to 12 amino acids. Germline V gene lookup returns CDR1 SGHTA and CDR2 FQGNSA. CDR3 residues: CARQGARETQNY.

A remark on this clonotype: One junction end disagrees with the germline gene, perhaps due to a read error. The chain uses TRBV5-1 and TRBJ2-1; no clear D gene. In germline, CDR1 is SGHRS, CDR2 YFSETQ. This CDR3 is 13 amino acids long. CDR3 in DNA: TGTGCCAGCAGCGATTACAGCATCCACACGCAGTTCTTC. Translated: CASSDYSIHTQFF.

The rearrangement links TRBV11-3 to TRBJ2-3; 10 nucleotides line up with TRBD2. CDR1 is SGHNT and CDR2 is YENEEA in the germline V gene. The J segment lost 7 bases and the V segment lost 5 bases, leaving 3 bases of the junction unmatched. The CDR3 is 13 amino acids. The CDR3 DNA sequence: TGTGCCAGCAGCGTAGCGGGAGGTCATACGCAGTATTTT. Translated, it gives CASSVAGGHTQYF.

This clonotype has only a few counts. DNA of the CDR3: TGTGCCAGCAGCGTGGAGTCAGATACGCAGTTTTTTGGCTACACCTTC. Its translation: CASSVESDTQFFGYTF. The rearrangement uses TRBV9 and TRBJ1-2; D uncertain. The germline V and J ends were trimmed by 2 bases and 7 bases, with 21 bases remaining between them. The CDR3 loop spans 16 amino acids. The germline V gene encodes CDR1 SGDLS and CDR2 YYNGEE.

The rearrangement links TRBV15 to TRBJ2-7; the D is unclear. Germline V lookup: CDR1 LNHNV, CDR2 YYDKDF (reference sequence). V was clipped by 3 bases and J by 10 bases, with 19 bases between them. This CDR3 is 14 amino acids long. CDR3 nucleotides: TGTGCCACCAGCAGTGGCTCCAGCCCAGTCACCCAGTACTTC. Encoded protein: CATSSGSSPVTQYF.

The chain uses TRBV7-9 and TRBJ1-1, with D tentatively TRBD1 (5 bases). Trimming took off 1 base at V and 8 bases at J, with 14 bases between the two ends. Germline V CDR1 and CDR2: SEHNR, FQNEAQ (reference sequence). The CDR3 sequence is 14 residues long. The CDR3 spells CASSLGGGVSEAFF. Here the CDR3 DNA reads TGTGCCAGCAGCTTAGGGGGAGGGGTCTCGGAAGCTTTCTTT.

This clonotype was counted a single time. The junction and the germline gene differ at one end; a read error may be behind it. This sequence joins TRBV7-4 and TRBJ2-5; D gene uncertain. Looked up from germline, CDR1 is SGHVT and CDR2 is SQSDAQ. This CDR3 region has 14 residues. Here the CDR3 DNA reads TGTGCCAGCAGCTGTGGGTCAGACCACGAGACGCAGTACTTC. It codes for CASSCGSDHETQYF.

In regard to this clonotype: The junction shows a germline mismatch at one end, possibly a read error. The CDR3 sequence is CASRLSRPNKQFF. The CDR3 DNA is TGTGCCAGCAGGTTATCCCGCCCCAATAAGCAGTTCTTC. This sequence joins TRBV2 and TRBJ2-1, with D hard to call. The CDR3 has 13 residues. Germline loops: CDR1 SNHLY, CDR2 FYNNEI.

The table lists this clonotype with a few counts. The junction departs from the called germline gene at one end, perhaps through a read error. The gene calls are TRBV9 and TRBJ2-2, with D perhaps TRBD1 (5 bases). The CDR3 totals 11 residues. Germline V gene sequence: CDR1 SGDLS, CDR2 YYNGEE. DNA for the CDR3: TGTGCCAGCAGCGTAGGTGGGGCGCTGTTTTTT. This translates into CASSVGGALFF.

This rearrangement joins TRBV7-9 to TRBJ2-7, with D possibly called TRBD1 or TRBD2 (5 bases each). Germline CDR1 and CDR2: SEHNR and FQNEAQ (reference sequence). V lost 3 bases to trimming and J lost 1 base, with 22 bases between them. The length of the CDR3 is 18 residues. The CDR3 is CASSFHPNGAAHSYEQYV. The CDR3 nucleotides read TGTGCCAGCAGCTTTCATCCAAACGGGGCAGCCCATTCCTACGAGCAGTACGTC.

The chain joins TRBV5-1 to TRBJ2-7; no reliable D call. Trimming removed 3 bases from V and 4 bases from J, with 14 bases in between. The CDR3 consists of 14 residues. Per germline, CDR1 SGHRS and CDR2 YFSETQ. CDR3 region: CASSSSWSGYEQYV. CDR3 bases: TGCGCCAGCAGCTCATCATGGTCTGGATACGAGCAGTACGTC.

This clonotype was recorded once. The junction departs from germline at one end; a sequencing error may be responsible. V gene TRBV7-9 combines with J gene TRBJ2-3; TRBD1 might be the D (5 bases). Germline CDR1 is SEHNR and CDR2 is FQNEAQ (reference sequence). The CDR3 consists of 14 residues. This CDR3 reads CASSFASAMNRPSF. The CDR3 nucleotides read TGTGCCAGCAGCTTTGCGAGCGCAATGAACAGGCCTTCGTTT.

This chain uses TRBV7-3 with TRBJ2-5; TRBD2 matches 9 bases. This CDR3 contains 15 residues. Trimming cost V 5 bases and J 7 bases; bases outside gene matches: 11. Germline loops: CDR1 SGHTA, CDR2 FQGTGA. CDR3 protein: CASSPAAGGRVTQYF. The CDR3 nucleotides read TGTGCCAGCAGCCCAGCGGCGGGGGGGCGGGTGACCCAGTACTTC.